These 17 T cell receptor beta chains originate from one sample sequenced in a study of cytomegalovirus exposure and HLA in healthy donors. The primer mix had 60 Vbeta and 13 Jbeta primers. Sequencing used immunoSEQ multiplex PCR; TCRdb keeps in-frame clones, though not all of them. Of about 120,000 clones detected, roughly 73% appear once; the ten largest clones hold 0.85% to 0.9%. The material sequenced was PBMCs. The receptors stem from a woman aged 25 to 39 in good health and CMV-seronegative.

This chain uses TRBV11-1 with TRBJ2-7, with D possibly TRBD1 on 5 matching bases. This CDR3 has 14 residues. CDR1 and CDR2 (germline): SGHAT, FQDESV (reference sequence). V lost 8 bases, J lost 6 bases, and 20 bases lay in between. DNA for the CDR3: TGTGCCAGCTCTTCCCCAGGGTACAAGGGCGAGCAGTACTTC. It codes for CASSSPGYKGEQYF.

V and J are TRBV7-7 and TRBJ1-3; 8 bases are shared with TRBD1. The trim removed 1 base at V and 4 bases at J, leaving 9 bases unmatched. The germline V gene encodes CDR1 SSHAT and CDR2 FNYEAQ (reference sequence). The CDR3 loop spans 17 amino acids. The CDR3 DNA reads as TGTGCCAGCAGCTTAGAGGTCGCGGGGACAGGCGGAAACACCATATATTTT. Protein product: CASSLEVAGTGGNTIYF.

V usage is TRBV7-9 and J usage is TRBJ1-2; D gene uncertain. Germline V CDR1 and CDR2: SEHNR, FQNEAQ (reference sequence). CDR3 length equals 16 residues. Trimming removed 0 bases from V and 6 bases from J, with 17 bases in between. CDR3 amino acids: CASSLASVVVFDGYTF. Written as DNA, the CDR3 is TGTGCCAGCAGCTTAGCTTCGGTAGTAGTGTTCGATGGCTACACCTTC.

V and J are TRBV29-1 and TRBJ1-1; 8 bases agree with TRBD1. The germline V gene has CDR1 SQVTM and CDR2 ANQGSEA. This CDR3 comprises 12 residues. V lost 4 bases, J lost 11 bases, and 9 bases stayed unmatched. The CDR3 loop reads CSVVGQDPGAFF. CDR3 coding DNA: TGCAGCGTTGTGGGACAGGACCCGGGGGCTTTCTTT.

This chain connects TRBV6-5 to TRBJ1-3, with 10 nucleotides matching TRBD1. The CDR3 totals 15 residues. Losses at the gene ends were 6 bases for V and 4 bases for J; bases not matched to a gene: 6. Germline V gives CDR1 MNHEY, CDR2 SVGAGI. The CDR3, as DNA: TGTGCCAGCAGGCCAGACAGGGGGCCGGGAAACACCATATATTTT. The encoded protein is CASRPDRGPGNTIYF.

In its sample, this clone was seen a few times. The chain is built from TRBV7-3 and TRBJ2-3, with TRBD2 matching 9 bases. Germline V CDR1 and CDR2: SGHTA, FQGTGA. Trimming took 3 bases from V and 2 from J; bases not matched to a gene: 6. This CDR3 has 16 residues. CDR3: CASSLMAGGLTDTQYF. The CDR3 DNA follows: TGTGCCAGCAGCTTGATGGCGGGGGGGCTCACAGATACGCAGTATTTT.

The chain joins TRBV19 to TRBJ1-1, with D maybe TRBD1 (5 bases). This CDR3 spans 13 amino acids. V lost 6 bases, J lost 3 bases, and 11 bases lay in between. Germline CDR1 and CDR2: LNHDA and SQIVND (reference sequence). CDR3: CASRPTDYTEAFF. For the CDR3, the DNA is TGTGCCAGTAGACCGACAGACTACACTGAAGCTTTCTTT.

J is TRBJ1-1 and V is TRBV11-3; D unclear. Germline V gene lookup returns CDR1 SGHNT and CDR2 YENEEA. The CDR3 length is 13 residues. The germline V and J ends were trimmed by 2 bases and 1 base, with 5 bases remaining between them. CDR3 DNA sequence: TGTGCCAGCAGCTTAAGACAGAACACTGAAGCTTTCTTT. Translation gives CASSLRQNTEAFF. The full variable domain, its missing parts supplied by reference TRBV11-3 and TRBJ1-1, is EAGVVQSPRYKIIEKKQPVAFWCNPISGHNTLYWYLQNLGQGPELLIRYENEEAVDDSQLPKDRFSAERLKGVDSTLKIQPAELGDSAVYLCASSLRQNTEAFFGQGTRLTVV.

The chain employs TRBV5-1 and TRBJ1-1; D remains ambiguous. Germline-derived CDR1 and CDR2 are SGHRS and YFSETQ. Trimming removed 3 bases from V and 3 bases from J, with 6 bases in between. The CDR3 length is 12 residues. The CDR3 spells CASSSQYTEAFF. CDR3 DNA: TGCGCCAGCAGCTCCCAGTACACTGAAGCTTTCTTT.

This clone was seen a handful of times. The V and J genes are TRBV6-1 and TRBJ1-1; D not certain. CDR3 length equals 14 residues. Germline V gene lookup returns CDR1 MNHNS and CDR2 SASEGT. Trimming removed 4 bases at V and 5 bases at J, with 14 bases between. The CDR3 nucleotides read TGTGCCAGCAGTGGCCCCCCTGGCGGAACTGAAGCTTTCTTT. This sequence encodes CASSGPPGGTEAFF.

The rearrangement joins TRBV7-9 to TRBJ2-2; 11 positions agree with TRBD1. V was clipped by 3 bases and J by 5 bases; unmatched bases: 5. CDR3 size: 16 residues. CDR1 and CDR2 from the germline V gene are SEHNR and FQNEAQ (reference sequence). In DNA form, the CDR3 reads TGTGCCAGCAGCTTCGGACAGGGGGCTAAAACCGGGGAGCTGTTTTTT. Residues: CASSFGQGAKTGELFF.

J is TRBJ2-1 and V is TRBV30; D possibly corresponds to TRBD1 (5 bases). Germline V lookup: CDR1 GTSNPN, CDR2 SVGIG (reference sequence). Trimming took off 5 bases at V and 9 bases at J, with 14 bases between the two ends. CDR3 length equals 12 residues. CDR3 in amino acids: CAWALPRGEQFF. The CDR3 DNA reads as TGTGCCTGGGCTCTTCCTAGGGGTGAGCAGTTCTTC.

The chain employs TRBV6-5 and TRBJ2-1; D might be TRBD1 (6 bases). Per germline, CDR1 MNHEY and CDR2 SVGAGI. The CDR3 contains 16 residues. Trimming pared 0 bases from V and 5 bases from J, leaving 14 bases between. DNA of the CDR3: TGTGCCAGCAGTTACTCGAGGACAGTTATCCACAATGAGCAGTTCTTC. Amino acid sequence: CASSYSRTVIHNEQFF.

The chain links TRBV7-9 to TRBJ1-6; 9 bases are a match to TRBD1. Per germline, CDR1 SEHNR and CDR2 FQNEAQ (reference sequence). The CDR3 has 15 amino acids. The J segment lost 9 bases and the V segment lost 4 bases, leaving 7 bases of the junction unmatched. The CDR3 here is CASSSGQGIVSPLHF. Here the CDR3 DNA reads TGTGCCAGCAGCTCGGGACAGGGTATAGTTTCACCCCTCCACTTT.

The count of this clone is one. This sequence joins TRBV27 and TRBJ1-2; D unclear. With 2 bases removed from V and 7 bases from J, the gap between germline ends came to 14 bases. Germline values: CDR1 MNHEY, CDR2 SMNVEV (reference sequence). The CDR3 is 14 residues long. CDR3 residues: CASSLRGISAGYTF. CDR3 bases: TGTGCCAGCAGTTTAAGAGGGATTTCGGCTGGCTACACCTTC.

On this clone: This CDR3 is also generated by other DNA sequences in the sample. The CDR3 sequence is CASSTQGRTEAFF. Here the CDR3 DNA reads TGTGCCAGCAGCACACAGGGAAGGACTGAAGCTTTCTTT. The chain couples TRBV7-2 to TRBJ1-1; TRBD1 is a possible D gene (6 bases). Trimming stripped 5 bases from V and 5 bases from J, with 12 bases between. The germline gives CDR1 SGHTA, CDR2 FQGNSA. This CDR3 has 13 residues.

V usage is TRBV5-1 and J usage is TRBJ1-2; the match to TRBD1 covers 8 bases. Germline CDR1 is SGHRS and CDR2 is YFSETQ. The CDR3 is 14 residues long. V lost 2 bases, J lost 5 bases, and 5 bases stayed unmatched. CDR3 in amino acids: CASSFWTGRYGYTF. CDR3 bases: TGCGCCAGCAGCTTCTGGACAGGGCGATATGGCTACACCTTC.